Each of the 29 T cell receptor beta chains below was sequenced from the same sample in a study of T cells in Graves' hyperthyroidism and ophthalmopathy. There were TCR beta CDR3 regions amplified from RNA transcripts. The HTBI primer set drove a first-round RT-PCR of the TCR CDR3. MiXCR, run by TCRdb on the multiplex PCR reads, gives a single entry per CDR3 protein. Of about 690,000 distinct CDR3 sequences in the sample, 15% to 20% were seen once. Sequences were obtained from blood. The receptor source for this set is a man aged 50-60 years with Graves' hyperthyroidism.

This clonotype occurred a few times. A much larger clone lies one base from this, so it may be a read error. This chain uses TRBV28 with TRBJ1-5; D possibly corresponds to TRBD1 (5 bases). The germline V gene has CDR1 MDHEN and CDR2 SYDVKM. The CDR3 runs 15 residues. The CDR3 is CAISLPSRGNQPQHF. CDR3 in DNA: TGTGCCATCAGTTTACCGTCTCGGGGGAACCAGCCCCAGCATTTT.

The chain couples TRBV7-3 to TRBJ2-7; 7 bases are shared with TRBD1. The CDR3 spans 14 residues. Germline CDR1 SGHTA, CDR2 FQGTGA. Trimming took 4 bases from V and 2 from J; bases not matched to a gene: 5. DNA of the CDR3: TGTGCCAGCAGCTGGGACAGCGGCCCCTACGAGCAGTACTTC. Translation: CASSWDSGPYEQYF.

V usage is TRBV14 and J usage is TRBJ1-3; no clear D gene. V was cut by 1 base and J by 0 bases, with 10 bases left in between. Germline values: CDR1 SGHDN, CDR2 FVKESK. The CDR3 consists of 16 residues. CDR3 bases: TGTGCCAGCAGCCAAGTAGGGCGAGTCTCTGGAAACACCATATATTTT. It encodes CASSQVGRVSGNTIYF.

This clonotype was counted ten times or more. The chain links TRBV28 to TRBJ2-3; D may be TRBD1 or TRBD2 (5 bases each). The V gene's germline CDR1 is MDHEN and CDR2 SYDVKM. The V end lost 2 bases, the J end lost 2 bases, and 11 bases lay between the germline ends. The CDR3 loop spans 15 amino acids. The CDR3 here is CASSLVLGTTDTQYF. The CDR3 bases are TGTGCCAGCAGTTTAGTTCTCGGGACCACAGATACGCAGTATTTT.

A word on this clonotype: A clone one base away is much larger, so this may be a read error. The chain joins TRBV27 to TRBJ2-1, with D possibly being TRBD1 (6 bases). Germline V lookup: CDR1 MNHEY, CDR2 SMNVEV (reference sequence). V was shortened by 6 bases and J by 10 bases, with 25 bases between the two germline ends. This CDR3 has 16 residues. CDR3 bases: TGTGCCAGCAGACCCCTGGGACACGGGGTACAGGAAGAGCAGTTCTTC. It yields the protein CASRPLGHGVQEEQFF.

The rearrangement links TRBV11-2 to TRBJ1-1; D is ambiguous. CDR1 and CDR2 from the germline V gene are SGHAT and FQNNGV. The ends were cut back, 2 bases at V and 7 bases at J, with 8 bases in the middle. This CDR3 contains 12 residues. The CDR3 bases are TGTGCCAGCAGCTTACAGCAACTTGAAGCTTTCTTT. Translation gives CASSLQQLEAFF.

The V call is TRBV3-1, the J call TRBJ2-7; D unresolved. This CDR3 is built from 14 residues. The germline V gene has CDR1 LGHDT and CDR2 YNNKEL (reference sequence). Trimming stripped 1 base from V and 4 bases from J, with 11 bases between. The CDR3 here is CASSQGSSTYEQYF. The CDR3, as DNA: TGTGCCAGCAGCCAAGGGTCCTCGACATACGAGCAGTACTTC.

At least ten counts were recorded for this clonotype. The V and J genes are TRBV27 and TRBJ2-7, with D maybe TRBD1 (5 bases). CDR1 and CDR2 (germline): MNHEY, SMNVEV (reference sequence). Trimming took 2 bases from V and 0 from J, leaving 11 bases between them. The CDR3 contains 15 residues. The CDR3 DNA follows: TGTGCCAGCAGTTTAGGTATGCAGGGCTCCTACGAGCAGTACTTC. Its protein is CASSLGMQGSYEQYF.

This clonotype was counted between two and nine times. CDR3 coding DNA: TGTGCCAGCAGTTTAATCGGGGGGTCCTCTGGAAACACCATATATTTT. Translating gives CASSLIGGSSGNTIYF. The gene calls are TRBV12-3 or TRBV12-4 and TRBJ1-3; a weak D match, TRBD1 (5 bases). V was pared by 2 bases and J by 0 bases, with 11 bases between. The CDR3 is 16 amino acids.

The J gene is TRBJ1-1, the V gene TRBV24-1; 9 bases agree with TRBD1. Losses at the gene ends were 5 bases for V and 7 bases for J; bases not matched to a gene: 1. The CDR3 runs 12 residues. Germline CDR1 and CDR2: KGHDR and SFDVKD. The CDR3 DNA reads as TGTGCCACCAGTGGGGACAGGGATGAAGCTTTCTTT. Translation gives CATSGDRDEAFF.

Many counts were recorded for this clonotype. The chain recombines TRBV2 with TRBJ1-1, with TRBD1 as a possible D gene (5 bases). V was cut by 1 base and J by 7 bases, with 7 bases left in between. The CDR3 totals 12 residues. Per germline, CDR1 SNHLY and CDR2 FYNNEI. The CDR3 nucleotides are TGTGCCAGCAGTGAAGATAGGGGTGAAGCTTTCTTT. Translated, it gives CASSEDRGEAFF.

The V call is TRBV2, the J call TRBJ2-7; 9 bases agree with TRBD2. Germline CDR1 SNHLY, CDR2 FYNNEI. This CDR3 contains 14 residues. The V segment lost 7 bases and the J segment 4 bases; nucleotides outside the gene matches: 8. CDR3 coding DNA: TGTGCCAGCAAGAATAGCGGGAGAAGGTACGAGCAGTACTTC. This translates into CASKNSGRRYEQYF.

This chain links TRBV4-1 with TRBJ2-7; TRBD2 is a possible D gene (6 bases). The length of the CDR3 is 14 residues. The V gene lost 3 bases and the J gene lost 4 bases, with 13 bases spanning the gap. From germline, CDR1 is MGHRA and CDR2 YSYEKL. This chain's CDR3 is CASSHPGVVYEQYF. The CDR3 region has the DNA TGCGCCAGCAGCCACCCGGGGGTCGTTTACGAGCAGTACTTC.

The gene calls are TRBV28 and TRBJ2-1, with D perhaps TRBD2 (6 bases). The CDR3 covers 16 residues. The V end was cut by 6 bases, the J end by 5 bases, with 20 bases between. Germline CDR1 MDHEN, CDR2 SYDVKM. The CDR3 sequence is CASSTPGAGGHNEQFF. CDR3 coding DNA: TGTGCCAGCAGCACCCCGGGAGCGGGTGGCCACAATGAGCAGTTCTTC. Together with reference TRBV28 and TRBJ2-1, the CDR3 gives the full variable domain: DVKVTQSSRYLVKRTGEKVFLECVQDMDHENMFWYRQDPGLGLRLIYFSYDVKMKEKGDIPEGYSVSREKKERFSLILESASTNQTSMYLCASSTPGAGGHNEQFFGPGTRLTVL.

This clonotype was recorded at least ten times. The rearrangement links TRBV28 to TRBJ2-7; the D gene is possibly TRBD2 (5 bases). Trimming shortened V by 6 bases and J by 0 bases, and 18 bases separated the two germline ends. Germline loops: CDR1 MDHEN, CDR2 SYDVKM. The CDR3 has 16 residues. The CDR3 region is CASSLDRRVSSYEQYF. DNA of the CDR3: TGTGCCAGCAGCCTAGATCGGCGGGTTAGCTCCTACGAGCAGTACTTC.

This clonotype has a count of ten or more. The gene calls are TRBV7-2 and TRBJ1-4; perhaps TRBD1 as D (6 bases). Germline loops: CDR1 SGHTA, CDR2 FQGNSA. CDR3 length: 15 amino acids. V lost 5 bases, J lost 5 bases, and 15 bases lay in between. The CDR3 DNA sequence: TGTGCCAGCAGCCTCCAGGGGTCTCACAATGAAAAACTGTTTTTT. It is translated as CASSLQGSHNEKLFF.

CDR3 DNA: TGTGCCAGCAGCTTGGCCTTGGGGGGGGCGAGCCAAGAGACCCAGTACTTC. Residues: CASSLALGGASQETQYF. This sequence joins TRBV5-6 and TRBJ2-5, with a tentative D call TRBD2 (7 bases). The CDR3 has 17 amino acids. The V gene's germline CDR1 is SGHDT and CDR2 YYEEEE. V lost 0 bases and J 1 base, leaving 16 bases between the germline ends.

At least ten counts were recorded for this clonotype. The chain recombines TRBV28 with TRBJ1-2, with D uncertain. Germline lookup yields CDR1 MDHEN and CDR2 SYDVKM. V was clipped by 6 bases and J by 1 base, with 12 bases between them. This CDR3 has 14 residues. CDR3 coding DNA: TGTGCCAGCAGGCAGCCTCGTCTTAACTATGGCTACACCTTC. Its protein is CASRQPRLNYGYTF.

This clonotype was detected only a few times. The chain links TRBV29-1 to TRBJ2-2, with 10 bases aligning to TRBD2. Germline V gene lookup returns CDR1 SQVTM and CDR2 ANQGSEA. This CDR3 has 12 residues. Trimming at V came to 6 bases and at J to 5 bases, leaving 0 bases not matched to a gene. The CDR3 DNA follows: TGCAGCGTAGCGGGAGGGACCGGGGAGCTGTTTTTT. It yields the protein CSVAGGTGELFF.

There are many counts of this clonotype. The chain carries TRBV30 and TRBJ1-4; D ambiguous. V was pared by 2 bases and J by 8 bases, with 15 bases between. The germline gives CDR1 GTSNPN, CDR2 SVGIG (reference sequence). The CDR3 sequence is 14 residues long. CDR3 DNA: TGTGCCTGGAGTCCAAGACCGGCGCCGGAAAAACTGTTTTTT. Protein product: CAWSPRPAPEKLFF. Together with reference TRBV30 and TRBJ1-4, the CDR3 gives the full variable domain: SQTIHQWPATLVQPVGSPLSLECTVEGTSNPNLYWYRQAAGRGLQLLFYSVGIGQISSEVPQNLSASRPQDRQFILSSKKLLLSDSGFYLCAWSPRPAPEKLFFGSGTQLSVL.

The rearrangement uses TRBV28 and TRBJ2-7; D gene uncertain. Trimming removed 2 bases at V and 2 bases at J, with 13 bases between. Germline V gives CDR1 MDHEN, CDR2 SYDVKM. The CDR3 is made up of 15 amino acids. The CDR3 here is CASSLGPLGPYEQYF. DNA of the CDR3: TGTGCCAGCAGTTTAGGACCCTTGGGCCCCTACGAGCAGTACTTC.

There are a few counts of this clonotype. This sequence joins TRBV10-1 and TRBJ2-3; no firm D call. Germline CDR1 WNHNN, CDR2 SYGVQD (reference sequence). This CDR3 region has 15 residues. V dropped 3 bases and J dropped 6 bases, with 16 bases sitting between them. CDR3 residues: CASSELNSRSDTQYF. CDR3 nucleotides: TGCGCCAGCAGTGAACTAAACTCCCGTTCGGATACGCAGTATTTT.

This clonotype was detected a few times. The rearrangement uses TRBV28 and TRBJ1-1; D ambiguous. V gave up 1 base and J gave up 1 base, with 7 bases separating them. The germline gives CDR1 MDHEN, CDR2 SYDVKM. This CDR3 has 14 amino acids. The CDR3 DNA reads as TGTGCCAGCAGTTTATATGGCACGAACACTGAAGCTTTCTTT. Residues: CASSLYGTNTEAFF.

The V and J genes are TRBV6-1 and TRBJ1-1; possibly TRBD1 for D (5 bases). The CDR3 runs to 12 residues. From germline, CDR1 is MNHNS and CDR2 SASEGT. The ends were cut back, 5 bases at V and 11 bases at J, with 15 bases in the middle. The chain's CDR3 is CASSYRTGEAFF. CDR3 DNA sequence: TGTGCCAGCAGTTATAGAACGGGGGAGGCTTTCTTT.

A few counts support this clonotype. This CDR3 is CASSPNPPEAFF. The CDR3 bases are TGTGCCAGCAGCCCCAATCCACCTGAAGCTTTCTTT. The rearrangement links TRBV11-2 to TRBJ1-1; no firm D call. V was pared by 5 bases and J by 6 bases, with 10 bases between. The CDR3 runs to 12 residues. Germline loops: CDR1 SGHAT, CDR2 FQNNGV.

This clonotype occurred many times. V and J are TRBV6-1 and TRBJ1-6; D is ambiguous. The V gene's germline CDR1 is MNHNS and CDR2 SASEGT. Trimming stripped 7 bases from V and 8 bases from J, with 12 bases between. This CDR3 comprises 13 residues. CDR3 bases: TGTGCCAGCACCCCCGGCGGGTATTCACCCCTCCACTTT. Translated: CASTPGGYSPLHF.

This clonotype was seen more than once but under ten times. The chain uses TRBV19 and TRBJ1-5; 10 nucleotides line up with TRBD1. The CDR3 loop spans 15 amino acids. In germline, CDR1 is LNHDA, CDR2 SQIVND (reference sequence). V lost 7 bases and J lost 3; bases outside the gene matches: 6. The CDR3 bases are TGTGCCAGTAACCCGACAGGGGGCAACAATCAGCCCCAGCATTTT. Amino acids: CASNPTGGNNQPQHF.

This clonotype was counted between two and nine times. A much larger clone lies one base from this, so it may be a read error. The genes are TRBV20-1 and TRBJ2-3; TRBD2 agrees at 7 bases. V lost 6 bases, J lost 2 bases, and 8 bases stayed unmatched. This CDR3 spans 14 amino acids. The germline V gene encodes CDR1 DFQATT and CDR2 SNEGSKA (reference sequence). The CDR3 region has the DNA TGCAGTGCAGCCGCTAGCGGATACACAGATACGCAGTATTTT. This codes for CSAAASGYTDTQYF.

On this clonotype itself: Just one base apart from a much larger clone, this may be a read error. J is TRBJ1-1 and V is TRBV30, with D tentatively TRBD1 (5 bases). This CDR3 contains 13 residues. V was shortened by 4 bases and J by 10 bases, with 19 bases between the two germline ends. In germline, CDR1 is GTSNPN, CDR2 SVGIG (reference sequence). CDR3 in amino acids: CAWKRGRSAAAFF. In nucleotides, the CDR3 is TGTGCCTGGAAACGGGGGAGAAGCGCAGCAGCTTTCTTT.